These T cell receptor beta chains were read from a single sample in a study of cytomegalovirus exposure and HLA in healthy donors. Here immunoSEQ multiplex PCR was the method, and the copy in TCRdb shows in-frame clones only, minus some. The sample yields 100,000 to 150,000 clones, about 80% seen once. The source material was PBMCs. These receptors all come from a man in his forties or fifties in good health and CMV-seropositive. CDR3s include the opening cysteine and the closing phenylalanine or tryptophan. A D gene is named only where the DNA matches it firmly. Not all rows give a size; the values are once, few, many and, for expanded clones, a class.

>NA|TRBJ1-1|TRBV30|NA
CAWSTQGDTEAFF
TGTGCCTGGAGTACCCAAGGGGACACTGAAGCTTTCTTT
>TRBD2|TRBJ2-1|TRBV19|NA
CASRDASGGPSYNEQFF
TGTGCCAGTAGGGATGCTAGCGGGGGGCCCAGCTACAATGAGCAGTTCTTC
>TRBD1|TRBJ1-1|TRBV7-9|NA
CASGIRQGVVAFF
TGTGCCAGCGGAATACGACAGGGAGTTGTAGCTTTCTTT
>NA|TRBJ1-2|TRBV10-2|few
CASSGRRYGYTF
TGCGCCAGCAGTGGAAGGAGGTATGGCTACACCTTC
>TRBD1|TRBJ1-5|TRBV9|NA
CASSLTGGSNQPQHF
TGTGCCAGCAGCCTAACAGGGGGCAGCAATCAGCCCCAGCATTTT
>TRBD1|TRBJ2-1|TRBV10-2|NA
CASSTGVSYNEQFF
TGCGCCAGCAGCACAGGGGTCTCCTACAATGAGCAGTTCTTC
>TRBD1|TRBJ1-1|TRBV6-5|NA
CASSYVPGQGTEAFF
TGTGCCAGCAGTTATGTACCGGGACAGGGGACTGAAGCTTTCTTT
>TRBD1|TRBJ1-2|TRBV19|NA
CASSLTGTGGYTF
TGTGCCAGTAGTCTGACCGGGACAGGAGGCTACACCTTC
>TRBD1|TRBJ1-1|TRBV7-9|NA
CASSPGPRGTEAFF
TGTGCCAGCAGCCCAGGACCCAGGGGGACTGAAGCTTTCTTT
>NA|TRBJ1-5|TRBV6-5|NA
CASSSPRSNQPQHF
TGTGCCAGCAGTTCCCCTCGGAGCAATCAGCCCCAGCATTTT
>TRBD2|TRBJ2-7|TRBV11-3|NA
CASSLDARGGIYEQYF
TGTGCCAGCAGCTTAGATGCACGCGGGGGGATCTACGAGCAGTACTTC
>NA|TRBJ1-5|TRBV6-1|medium-sized
CASITSPQEGPQHF
TGTGCCAGCATCACTAGTCCCCAAGAGGGGCCCCAGCATTTT
>NA|TRBJ1-3|TRBV12-5|few
CASGPGRGLLYGKGAGNTIYF
TGTGCTAGTGGTCCGGGGAGGGGACTACTGTATGGAAAGGGAGCGGGAAACACCATATATTTT
>TRBD2|TRBJ2-5|TRBV5-5|NA
CASSLPGGPETQYF
TGTGCCAGCAGCTTGCCGGGAGGGCCGGAGACCCAGTACTTC
>TRBD1|TRBJ2-7|TRBV2|NA
CASSLDRGQSYEQYF
TGTGCCAGCAGCCTCGACAGGGGGCAATCCTACGAGCAGTACTTC
>NA|TRBJ1-3|TRBV23-1|NA
CARTGGIPGNTIYF
TGCGCCAGGACAGGAGGAATCCCGGGAAACACCATATATTTT
>TRBD1|TRBJ1-4|TRBV10-3|NA
CAISEFDRGHATNEKLFF
TGTGCCATCAGTGAGTTCGACAGGGGCCATGCAACTAATGAAAAACTGTTTTTT
>NA|TRBJ2-7|TRBV6-5|once
CASSSAYRGTYEQYF
TGTGCCAGCAGTTCAGCCTATAGAGGAACCTACGAGCAGTACTTC
>NA|TRBJ1-1|TRBV14|NA
CASSQEGSRQAFF
TGTGCCAGCAGCCAAGAGGGGAGTCGACAAGCTTTCTTT
>NA|TRBJ1-1|TRBV5-1|NA
CASSPGHQNTEAFF
TGCGCCAGCAGCCCGGGACACCAGAACACTGAAGCTTTCTTT
>NA|TRBJ2-6|TRBV30|NA
CAWSSPFRTSHAGANVLTF
TGTGCCTGGAGTTCTCCGTTTAGGACAAGCCATGCTGGGGCCAACGTCCTGACTTTC
>NA|TRBJ1-2|TRBV13|once
CASSYAGSRGYTF
TGTGCCAGCAGCTACGCAGGGTCTAGGGGCTACACCTTC
>NA|TRBJ2-7|TRBV30|few
CAWSVLEEQYF
TGTGCCTGGAGTGTACTTGAGGAGCAGTACTTC
>TRBD1|TRBJ2-2|TRBV7-9|NA
CASGANRDRPGELFF
TGTGCCAGCGGAGCAAACCGGGACAGGCCCGGGGAGCTGTTTTTT
>TRBD2|TRBJ2-3|TRBV4-2|NA
CASSQEARGGVTDTQYF
TGTGCCAGCAGCCAAGAAGCTCGGGGGGGGGTCACAGATACGCAGTATTTT
>NA|TRBJ2-7|TRBV7-9|NA
CASSFGSLPYEQYF
TGTGCCAGCAGCTTCGGGTCCCTTCCCTACGAGCAGTACTTC
>NA|TRBJ1-2|TRBV19|NA
CASSIQGGNYGYTF
TGTGCCAGTAGTATCCAGGGAGGTAACTATGGCTACACCTTC
>NA|TRBJ1-2|TRBV5-6|NA
CASGPGGANYGYTF
TGTGCCAGCGGCCCGGGGGGAGCTAACTATGGCTACACCTTC
>TRBD1|TRBJ1-6|TRBV27|NA
CASSDRAYSPLHF
TGTGCCAGCTCCGACAGGGCATATTCACCCCTCCACTTT
>NA|TRBJ2-6|TRBV6-4|NA
CASSEGSAGANVLTF
TGTGCCAGCAGTGAGGGTAGCGCTGGGGCCAACGTCCTGACTTTC
>TRBD1|TRBJ1-1|TRBV18|NA
CASSPLGQGGNTEAFF
TGTGCCAGCTCACCTCTGGGACAGGGTGGGAACACTGAAGCTTTCTTT
>TRBD2|TRBJ2-7|TRBV5-1|once
CASSLAGLAGTSGNYEQYF
TGCGCCAGCAGCTTGGCGGGACTAGCGGGGACTTCTGGAAACTACGAGCAGTACTTC
>NA|TRBJ2-3|TRBV7-2|NA
CARAAGDTQYF
TGTGCCAGAGCGGCGGGAGATACGCAGTATTTT
>TRBD1|TRBJ1-1|TRBV30|NA
CAWRGQANTEAFF
TGTGCCTGGAGAGGACAGGCGAACACTGAAGCTTTCTTT
>NA|TRBJ1-1|TRBV6-6|NA
CASNHRGNTEAFF
TGTGCCAGCAATCACCGGGGGAACACTGAAGCTTTCTTT
>NA|TRBJ1-4|TRBV4-2|NA
CASSPWGGEKLFF
TGTGCCAGCAGCCCTTGGGGGGGTGAAAAACTGTTTTTT
>NA|TRBJ2-1|TRBV27|NA
CASTPRLRAGYNEQFF
TGTGCCAGCACCCCCCGACTTCGGGCAGGGTACAATGAGCAGTTCTTC
>TRBD1|TRBJ1-4|TRBV6-1|NA
CASSVGQVGEKLFF
TGTGCCAGCAGTGTGGGACAGGTCGGTGAAAAACTGTTTTTT
>NA|TRBJ1-1|TRBV2|NA
CASSELDPTTEAFF
TGTGCCAGCAGTGAGTTAGATCCTACCACTGAAGCTTTCTTT
>TRBD2|TRBJ2-6|TRBV11-1|NA
CASSSGGGTLGANVLTF
TGTGCCAGCAGCTCGGGGGGAGGTACTCTGGGAGCCAACGTCCTGACTTTC
>NA|TRBJ2-3|TRBV5-4|NA
CASSPEPSSPDTQYF
TGTGCCAGCAGTCCGGAGCCTAGTTCTCCAGATACGCAGTATTTT
>NA|TRBJ1-3|TRBV6-1|medium-sized
CASSALTGQVGNTIYF
TGTGCCAGCAGTGCCCTGACAGGACAAGTCGGAAACACCATATATTTT
>TRBD2|TRBJ2-1|TRBV7-9|NA
CASSPTGLAGEQFF
TGTGCCAGCAGCCCGACTGGACTAGCGGGTGAGCAGTTCTTC
>NA|TRBJ1-5|TRBV2|NA
CASSEVRGDQPQHF
TGTGCCAGCAGTGAAGTCAGGGGTGATCAGCCCCAGCATTTT
>NA|TRBJ1-3|TRBV5-1|few
CASSLGYSGNTIYF
TGCGCCAGCAGCTTGGGCTACTCTGGAAACACCATATATTTT